The 26 T cell receptor beta chains reported below all come from one sample, sequenced in a study of T cells in Graves' hyperthyroidism and ophthalmopathy. Amplified TCR beta CDR3 regions came from RNA transcripts. The HTBI primer set drove a first-round RT-PCR of the TCR CDR3. TCRdb itself ran the multiplex PCR reads through MiXCR, one entry per CDR3 protein. There are a few hundred thousand distinct CDR3 sequences in the sample; roughly 25% occur only once, and around 79% lies in the top ten. Sequencing input: blood. The receptors shown here come from a man over 45 with Graves' hyperthyroidism.

A note on this clonotype: This may come from a read error, since a much larger clone is one base off. The V gene is TRBV6-6, the J gene TRBJ2-1, with 8 bases identical to TRBD1. From germline, CDR1 is MNHNY and CDR2 SVGAGI (reference sequence). This CDR3 is 16 amino acids long. V dropped 0 bases and J dropped 7; count of bases not matched to a gene: 8. The CDR3 reads CASSYSSRGLRNEQFF. The DNA for the CDR3 is TGTGCCAGCAGTTACTCGTCCAGGGGGCTTAGGAATGAGCAGTTCTTC.

This clonotype was recorded at least ten times. V gene TRBV5-1 combines with J gene TRBJ2-1; unclear D gene. Trimming took off 0 bases at V and 8 bases at J, with 6 bases between the two ends. Germline values: CDR1 SGHRS, CDR2 YFSETQ. The length of the CDR3 is 12 residues. The CDR3 DNA is TGCGCCAGCAGCTTGGGCTCGCATGAGCAGTTCTTC. Translation: CASSLGSHEQFF. The entire variable domain, with the rest obtained from reference TRBV5-1 and TRBJ2-1, is as follows: KAGVTQTPRYLIKTRGQQVTLSCSPISGHRSVSWYQQTPGQGLQFLFEYFSETQRNKGNFPGRFSGRQFSNSRSEMNVSTLELGDSALYLCASSLGSHEQFFGPGTRLTVL.

The sample holds a few counts of this clonotype. This chain joins TRBV12-3 or TRBV12-4 and TRBJ1-1; 12 positions match TRBD1. The CDR3 spans 13 residues. The J segment lost 6 bases and the V segment lost 8 bases, leaving 4 bases of the junction unmatched. CDR3 sequence: CASWDRGLPEAFF. For the CDR3, the DNA is TGTGCCAGCTGGGACAGGGGGCTTCCTGAAGCTTTCTTT.

V gene TRBV7-2 combines with J gene TRBJ2-5; 8 bases align to TRBD1. The CDR3 sequence is 15 residues long. Trimming at V came to 5 bases and at J to 5 bases, leaving 10 bases not matched to a gene. Germline V gene lookup returns CDR1 SGHTA and CDR2 FQGNSA. The CDR3 DNA is TGTGCCAGCAGCCAGAGGGACAGGTCATACGAGACCCAGTACTTC. It is translated as CASSQRDRSYETQYF. Filled out from reference TRBV7-2 and TRBJ2-5, the complete variable domain reads GAGVSQSPSNKVTEKGKDVELRCDPISGHTALYWYRQSLGQGLEFLIYFQGNSAPDKSGLPSDRFSAERTGGSVSTLTIQRTQQEDSAVYLCASSQRDRSYETQYFGPGTRLLVL.

The chain uses TRBV20-1 and TRBJ1-1; D is unclear. CDR3 length: 15 residues. In germline, CDR1 is DFQATT, CDR2 SNEGSKA (reference sequence). The V and J ends lost 0 bases and 3 bases respectively, with 14 bases between them. The chain's CDR3 is CSARDGSRFDTEAFF. CDR3 in DNA: TGCAGTGCTAGAGATGGGAGCCGGTTCGACACTGAAGCTTTCTTT.

The table lists this clonotype with a few counts. The chain combines TRBV24-1 with TRBJ2-3; weak D call: TRBD1 (5 bases). Germline assignment: CDR1 KGHDR and CDR2 SFDVKD. Trimming pared 1 base from V and 7 bases from J, leaving 8 bases between. The CDR3 is made up of 13 amino acids. The CDR3 reads CATSDFGQHTQYF. The CDR3 DNA sequence: TGTGCCACCAGTGATTTCGGACAACATACGCAGTATTTT.

This chain uses TRBV28 with TRBJ2-3; the D gene could be TRBD1 or TRBD2 (5 bases each). The CDR3 covers 13 residues. V lost 3 bases to trimming and J lost 10 bases, with 14 bases between them. CDR1 is MDHEN, CDR2 SYDVKM, per germline. CDR3 sequence reads: CASSLELGRAQYF. For the CDR3, the DNA is TGTGCCAGCAGTTTGGAGTTGGGACGGGCGCAGTATTTT.

The gene calls are TRBV3-1 and TRBJ1-1; D uncertain. CDR1 and CDR2 from the germline V gene are LGHDT and YNNKEL (reference sequence). This CDR3 has 14 residues. Trimming pared 1 base from V and 7 bases from J, leaving 13 bases between. CDR3 region: CASSQGSRTREAFF. CDR3 bases: TGTGCCAGCAGCCAAGGGTCTCGAACACGTGAAGCTTTCTTT. Looking up the rest from reference TRBV3-1 and TRBJ1-1 gives the full variable domain: DTAVSQTPKYLVTQMGNDKSIKCEQNLGHDTMYWYKQDSKKFLKIMFSYNNKELIINETVPNRFSPKSPDKAHLNLHINSLELGDSAVYFCASSQGSRTREAFFGQGTRLTVV.

In its sample, this clonotype was seen a few times. This chain uses TRBV5-4 with TRBJ2-2; D might be TRBD1 (5 bases). This CDR3 region has 17 residues. Germline values: CDR1 SGHNT, CDR2 YYREEE (reference sequence). V was trimmed by 4 bases and J by 5 bases, leaving 21 bases between them. CDR3 in amino acids: CASSPKDLLTATGELFF. For the CDR3, the DNA is TGTGCCAGCAGCCCTAAAGACCTACTGACAGCTACCGGGGAGCTGTTTTTT.

This clonotype was seen at least ten times. The rearrangement links TRBV6-1 to TRBJ2-3; the D gene is possibly TRBD2 (5 bases). V was cut by 6 bases and J by 0 bases, with 7 bases left in between. The CDR3 is 13 amino acids. Per germline, CDR1 MNHNS and CDR2 SASEGT. This CDR3 is CASRRGSTDTQYF. The DNA for the CDR3 is TGTGCCAGCAGGCGCGGGAGCACAGATACGCAGTATTTT.

V and J are TRBV18 and TRBJ2-5; 7 bases agree with TRBD1. Trimming at V came to 3 bases and at J to 4 bases, leaving 5 bases not matched to a gene. CDR3 size: 14 residues. CDR1 and CDR2 from the germline V gene are KGHSH and LQKENI. The CDR3: CASSPPRDRETQYF. The CDR3 nucleotides are TGTGCCAGCTCACCTCCCCGGGACAGAGAGACCCAGTACTTC.

The gene calls are TRBV28 and TRBJ1-6, with TRBD1 identical over 10 bases. CDR1 is MDHEN and CDR2 is SYDVKM in the germline V gene. Trimming cost V 5 bases and J 7 bases; bases outside gene matches: 5. The CDR3 is 15 residues long. CDR3 sequence reads: CASSPPGQGNSPLHF. Here the CDR3 DNA reads TGTGCCAGCAGTCCCCCGGGACAGGGGAATTCACCCCTCCACTTT.

This clonotype was counted a few times. The chain carries TRBV20-1 and TRBJ2-1, with D tentatively TRBD1 or TRBD2 (5 bases each). Trimming took off 3 bases at V and 4 bases at J, with 13 bases between the two ends. Germline CDR1 reads DFQATT; CDR2 reads SNEGSKA (reference sequence). The CDR3 sequence is 14 residues long. CDR3 DNA sequence: TGCAGTGCTAGCGGGGCCCCATTTTACAATGAGCAGTTCTTC. Translated: CSASGAPFYNEQFF.

The genes are TRBV15 and TRBJ2-7; D may correspond to TRBD1 or TRBD2 (5 bases each). With 5 bases removed from V and 1 base from J, the gap between germline ends came to 12 bases. Germline V gene data show CDR1 as LNHNV and CDR2 as YYDKDF (reference sequence). The CDR3 runs 14 residues. CDR3 residues: CATSSRDLSYEQYF. The DNA of the CDR3 is TGTGCCACCAGCTCCCGGGACCTATCCTACGAGCAGTACTTC.

The chain has TRBV7-2 and TRBJ1-4; 8 nucleotides line up with TRBD1. CDR3 length equals 17 residues. CDR1 and CDR2 (germline): SGHTA, FQGNSA. Trimming removed 1 base from V and 3 bases from J; junction bases left unmatched: 7. The CDR3 here is CASSLGLEDRANEKLFF. The CDR3 DNA follows: TGTGCCAGCAGCTTAGGTCTGGAGGACAGGGCTAATGAAAAACTGTTTTTT. Complete variable domain (other parts from reference TRBV7-2 and TRBJ1-4): GAGVSQSPSNKVTEKGKDVELRCDPISGHTALYWYRQSLGQGLEFLIYFQGNSAPDKSGLPSDRFSAERTGGSVSTLTIQRTQQEDSAVYLCASSLGLEDRANEKLFFGSGTQLSVL.

This clonotype was observed many times. The chain recombines TRBV5-1 with TRBJ1-1; 7 nucleotides align to TRBD1. The CDR3 sequence is 12 residues long. The ends lost 9 bases at V and 3 bases at J; junction bases unmatched: 5. The germline CDR1 and CDR2 sequences are SGHRS and YFSETQ. CDR3 coding DNA: TGCGCCATGGGGGACAGCTACACTGAAGCTTTCTTT. Translation: CAMGDSYTEAFF.

This clonotype has ten or more counts. The rearrangement uses TRBV5-1 and TRBJ2-3, with D possibly being TRBD2 (6 bases). The V and J ends lost 2 bases and 2 bases respectively, with 9 bases between them. Per germline, CDR1 SGHRS and CDR2 YFSETQ. The CDR3 has 14 residues. Here the CDR3 DNA reads TGCGCCAGCAGCTTTAGCGGCCTCACAGATACGCAGTATTTT. Translating gives CASSFSGLTDTQYF.

The rearrangement joins TRBV30 to TRBJ1-2; D is uncertain. Per the germline V gene, CDR1 is GTSNPN and CDR2 is SVGIG (reference sequence). CDR3 length: 13 amino acids. The V end was cut by 2 bases, the J end by 4 bases, with 11 bases between. The chain's CDR3 is CAWSPGRTYGYTF. The CDR3 DNA is TGTGCCTGGAGTCCGGGGAGAACCTATGGCTACACCTTC.

In its sample, this clonotype was seen many times. This chain joins TRBV2 and TRBJ2-1, with 7 bases lining up with TRBD2. This CDR3 spans 13 amino acids. V was pared by 3 bases and J by 5 bases, with 1 base of the junction left unmatched. CDR1 and CDR2 from the germline V gene are SNHLY and FYNNEI. The CDR3 spells CASSDGTNNEQFF. For the CDR3, the DNA is TGTGCCAGCAGTGACGGGACTAACAATGAGCAGTTCTTC. The complete variable domain, with remaining parts taken from reference TRBV2 and TRBJ2-1, reads EPEVTQTPSHQVTQMGQEVILRCVPISNHLYFYWYRQILGQKVEFLVSFYNNEISEKSEIFDDQFSVERPDGSNFTLKIRSTKLEDSAMYFCASSDGTNNEQFFGPGTRLTVL.

This rearrangement joins TRBV24-1 to TRBJ2-3, with D unclear. The germline gives CDR1 KGHDR, CDR2 SFDVKD. The CDR3 is 13 residues long. The germline V and J ends were trimmed by 4 bases and 2 bases, with 6 bases remaining between them. The CDR3 sequence is CATSDPTTDTQYF. CDR3 bases: TGTGCCACCAGTGACCCCACCACAGATACGCAGTATTTT.

The chain couples TRBV19 to TRBJ1-1; 8 nucleotides match TRBD1. The CDR3 spans 13 residues. Per germline, CDR1 LNHDA and CDR2 SQIVND (reference sequence). Germline trimming cut 9 bases from V and 3 bases from J; bases unmatched to any gene: 6. The CDR3 spells CASLDRAHTEAFF. The CDR3 DNA sequence: TGTGCCAGCTTGGACAGGGCGCACACTGAAGCTTTCTTT.

The chain carries TRBV6-5 and TRBJ2-2, with TRBD2 identical over 9 bases. V shed 4 bases, J shed 0 bases, and the junction held 18 bases outside the gene matches. The germline gives CDR1 MNHEY, CDR2 SVGAGI. The CDR3 totals 21 residues. The CDR3 coding sequence is TGTGCCAGCAGTTCCCGGGCGGTGGGCGGGAGGGGTGCGGCGAACACCGGGGAGCTGTTTTTT. Its translation is CASSSRAVGGRGAANTGELFF.

V and J are TRBV20-1 and TRBJ2-1; D call uncertain. The CDR3 spans 12 residues. Germline V gene lookup returns CDR1 DFQATT and CDR2 SNEGSKA (reference sequence). Trimming removed 5 bases at V and 8 bases at J, with 13 bases between. Here the CDR3 reads CSADLSRDEQFF. The CDR3 DNA sequence: TGCAGTGCTGACCTGTCCCGCGATGAGCAGTTCTTC.

This clonotype was seen a handful of times. The J gene is TRBJ2-7, the V gene TRBV5-1; D is perhaps TRBD1 or TRBD2 (7 bases each). Germline loops: CDR1 SGHRS, CDR2 YFSETQ. CDR3 length equals 16 residues. V was trimmed by 4 bases and J by 3 bases, leaving 20 bases between them. This chain's CDR3 is CASSLRAGQQNYEQYF. Written as DNA, the CDR3 is TGCGCCAGCAGCCTGCGAGCGGGACAGCAAAACTACGAGCAGTACTTC.

CDR3: CSARWWQDTQYF. The CDR3, as DNA: TGCAGTGCTAGATGGTGGCAAGATACGCAGTATTTT. The chain combines TRBV20-1 with TRBJ2-3; no clear D gene. CDR3 size: 12 residues. Germline values: CDR1 DFQATT, CDR2 SNEGSKA (reference sequence). Trimming left V 2 bases short and J 5 bases short, with 8 bases between.

This chain connects TRBV11-2 to TRBJ2-1; the match to TRBD1 covers 7 bases. The CDR3 is made up of 14 amino acids. V lost 7 bases and J lost 4; bases outside the gene matches: 7. The germline V gene has CDR1 SGHAT and CDR2 FQNNGV. Written as DNA, the CDR3 is TGTGCCAGCACCCAAGGGACAGAATACAATGAGCAGTTCTTC. It specifies CASTQGTEYNEQFF.